Each of the 7 T cell receptor beta chains below was sequenced from the same sample in a study of shared clonotypes between healthy human individuals. Naive CD8 populations comprised CD45RO-negative cells positively selected for CCR7, excluding terminally differentiated effector memory CD45RA+ cells. Generated by immunoSEQ multiplex PCR, the TCRdb table keeps only in-frame clones and is missing some. The table includes 1.5 million to 2.5 million clones, around 96% detected once. The sample consisted of naive CD8+ T cells sorted from blood. The receptors shown here come from a man between 18 and 29 years old in good health.

CDR3: CASSVGTEAFF. CDR3 bases: TGTGCCAGCAGCGTGGGAACTGAAGCTTTCTTT. The chain recombines TRBV5-6 with TRBJ1-1; D is ambiguous. The ends were cut back, 4 bases at V and 5 bases at J, with 6 bases in the middle. Germline assignment: CDR1 SGHDT and CDR2 YYEEEE. CDR3 length equals 11 residues.

The chain couples TRBV15 to TRBJ1-6; a possible D gene is TRBD1 (5 bases). There are 15 residues in the CDR3. Trimming removed 3 bases at V and 9 bases at J, with 15 bases between. Germline V gene sequence: CDR1 LNHNV, CDR2 YYDKDF (reference sequence). CDR3 residues: CATSSGKEGLSPLHF. CDR3 nucleotides: TGTGCCACCAGCAGCGGGAAAGAGGGGCTTTCACCCCTCCACTTT.

The V call is TRBV4-3, the J call TRBJ2-5, with 7 nucleotides matching TRBD2. Germline values: CDR1 LGHNA, CDR2 YSLEER. The CDR3 has 17 residues. V was pared by 1 base and J by 3 bases, with 11 bases of the junction left unmatched. CDR3 bases: TGCGCCAGCAGCCAAGTTTGGACGGCGGGAGAAAAAGAGACCCAGTACTTC. This sequence encodes CASSQVWTAGEKETQYF.

V gene TRBV30 combines with J gene TRBJ2-1; D gene uncertain. CDR1 and CDR2 (germline): GTSNPN, SVGIG (reference sequence). The V end was cut by 2 bases, the J end by 2 bases, with 10 bases between. This CDR3 has 14 amino acids. The CDR3 loop reads CAWSPLETYNEQFF. Written as DNA, the CDR3 is TGTGCCTGGAGTCCCTTGGAGACCTACAATGAGCAGTTCTTC.

As regards this clone: Germline is not matched at one junction end, which may reflect a read error. J is TRBJ1-1 and V is TRBV7-7, with 7 bases identical to TRBD1. From germline, CDR1 is SSHAT and CDR2 FNYEAQ (reference sequence). The CDR3 contains 15 residues. The CDR3, as DNA: TGTGCTAGCAGCCCATTTGAGGGGGCGGGCACTGAAGCTTTCTTT. Its translation: CASSPFEGAGTEAFF. The full variable domain, with the rest looked up from reference TRBV7-7 and TRBJ1-1, is GAGVSQSPRYKVTKRGQDVTLRCDPISSHATLYWYQQALGQGPEFLTYFNYEAQPDKSGLPSDRFSAERPEGSISTLTIQRTEQRDSAMYRCASSPFEGAGTEAFFGQGTRLTVV.

The V call is TRBV13, the J call TRBJ2-2; possible D gene TRBD1, 5 bases. Germline V gene sequence: CDR1 PRHDT, CDR2 FYEKMQ (reference sequence). This CDR3 has 15 amino acids. Trimming left V 4 bases short and J 3 bases short, with 12 bases between. CDR3 in DNA: TGTGCCAGCAGCTCATTGGGGCATGACACCGGGGAGCTGTTTTTT. It codes for CASSSLGHDTGELFF.

This clone turned up a few times. The same CDR3 is also encoded by other DNA sequences in this sample. The V and J genes are TRBV5-4 and TRBJ1-1; 7 bases are a match to TRBD1. The trim removed 2 bases at V and 0 bases at J, leaving 1 base unmatched. The germline CDR1 and CDR2 sequences are SGHNT and YYREEE (reference sequence). This CDR3 has 14 amino acids. In DNA, the CDR3 is TGTGCCAGCAGCTTAGGGACAGTGAACACTGAAGCTTTCTTT. Protein sequence: CASSLGTVNTEAFF.